The table lists the clone carrying this T cell receptor (beta chain) with a few counts. Its target is unknown. This sample is drawn from a study of T cell repertoires in cytomegalovirus infection. On the study more broadly: Newly reported HLA-C-restricted and thoroughly characterized HLA-B-restricted CMV epitopes were employed. Evidence of both CMV infection and a matching HLA type came from public TCR beta signatures.

TCRdb redid the calling of the reads with MiXCR, one entry per CDR3 protein. In the table there are roughly 350,000 distinct CDR3 sequences, roughly 34% of which are singletons. Trimming at V came to 2 bases and at J to 7 bases, leaving 10 bases not matched to a gene. CDR1 is LGHNA and CDR2 is YSLEER in the germline V gene. The CDR3 is made up of 16 amino acids. Study-wide results and limits: Using cumulative public TCR beta family frequency, the authors identified those who carried CMV together with the relevant HLA. CMV-specific TCR beta clonotypes restricted by HLA-C were the ones dominating the ex vivo response.

The rearrangement links TRBV4-3 to TRBJ1-5; 8 bases map to TRBD1. This material consisted of cultured PBMCs, taken from culture after CMV antigen stimulation. This receptor was obtained from a human donor in good health (CMV status not recorded). Some clones in this sample may be carry-over from other donors' samples. DNA for the CDR3: TGCGCCAGCAGCCAAACCATTACAGGGGGGACCCAGCCCCAGCATTTT. As protein: CASSQTITGGTQPQHF.